The sequence of this T cell receptor (beta chain) was determined in a study of cytomegalovirus exposure and HLA in healthy donors. Each donor was healthy, and each was a bone marrow donor. General observations from the study: The study listed 150 to 200 cytomegalovirus-associated TCR beta chains.

The PCR ran on 60 Vbeta and 13 Jbeta primers. Clones were sequenced by immunoSEQ multiplex PCR, and TCRdb holds only the in-frame ones, with some missing. The table has about 160,000 clones, more than 80% seen once. Turning to this clone: The antigen is unknown.

Germline V CDR1 and CDR2: MDHEN, SYDVKM. The J segment lost 5 bases and the V segment lost 5 bases, leaving 6 bases of the junction unmatched. The CDR3 runs to 14 residues. The TCR originated in a woman between 18 and 29 years old in good health and CMV-seronegative. The sample taken for sequencing was PBMCs. The gene calls are TRBV28 and TRBJ2-7; 10 bases fit TRBD1. The CDR3 spells CASSLRDRGNEQYF. CDR3 DNA: TGTGCCAGCAGTCTACGGGACAGGGGTAACGAGCAGTACTTC.